This T cell receptor beta chain appears in the sequencing data of a study of response to subunit inactivated influenza vaccine. This clonotype was found a few times. Germline V lookup: CDR1 MNHEY, CDR2 SVGEGT. CDR3 size: 16 residues. V gave up 6 bases and J gave up 5 bases; unmatched junction bases: 10. Each CDR3 protein gets one entry after TCRdb re-called the RT-PCR reads with MiXCR. Of about 540,000 distinct CDR3 sequences in the sample, under 30% were seen once. The same data also went into a second study, on T cells expressing NK-cell markers. Per that paper: The cDNA for TCR beta came from 5'RACE template switching with UMIs. NKG2C+ dominant clonotype frequencies in 5 or 6 donors were roughly 1.0-7.5% of CD8+ T cells.

The chain couples TRBV6-2 or TRBV6-3 to TRBJ2-3; 11 bases align to TRBD1. The sample consisted of CD4+ T cells sorted from PBMCs, taken approximately 13 days after vaccination. The clonotype was recovered from a man over 45 who received an inactivated influenza vaccine. Here the CDR3 reads CASSYIGQGAKDTQYF. As DNA, the CDR3 is TGTGCCAGCAGCTACATAGGACAGGGGGCGAAAGATACGCAGTATTTT.